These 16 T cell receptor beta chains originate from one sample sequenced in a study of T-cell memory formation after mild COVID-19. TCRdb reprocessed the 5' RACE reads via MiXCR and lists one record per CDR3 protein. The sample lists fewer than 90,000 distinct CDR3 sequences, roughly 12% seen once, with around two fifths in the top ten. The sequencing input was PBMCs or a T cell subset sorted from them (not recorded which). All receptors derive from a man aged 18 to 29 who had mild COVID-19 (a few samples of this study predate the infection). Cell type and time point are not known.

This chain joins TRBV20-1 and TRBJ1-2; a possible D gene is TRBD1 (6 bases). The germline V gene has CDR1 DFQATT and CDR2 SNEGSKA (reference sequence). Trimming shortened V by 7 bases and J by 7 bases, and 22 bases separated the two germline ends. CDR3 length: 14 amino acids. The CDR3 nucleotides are TGCAGTGTTCCCCCCGGGGGCAGGGAGTCTGGCTACACCTTC. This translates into CSVPPGGRESGYTF.

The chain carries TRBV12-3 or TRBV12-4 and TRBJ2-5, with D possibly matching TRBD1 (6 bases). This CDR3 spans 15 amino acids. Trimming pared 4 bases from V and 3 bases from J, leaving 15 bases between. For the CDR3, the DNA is TGTGCCAGCAGTTCCACCGCCGAGGGGGAAGAGACCCAGTACTTC. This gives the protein CASSSTAEGEETQYF.

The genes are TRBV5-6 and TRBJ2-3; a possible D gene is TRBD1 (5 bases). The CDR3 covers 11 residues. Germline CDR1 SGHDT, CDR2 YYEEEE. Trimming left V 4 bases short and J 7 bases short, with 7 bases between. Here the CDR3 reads CASSQGYTQYF. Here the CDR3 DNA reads TGTGCCAGCAGCCAGGGATATACGCAGTATTTT. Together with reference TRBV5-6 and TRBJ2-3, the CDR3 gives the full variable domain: DAGVTQSPTHLIKTRGQQVTLRCSPKSGHDTVSWYQQALGQGPQFIFQYYEEEERQRGNFPDRFSGHQFPNYSSELNVNALLLGDSALYLCASSQGYTQYFGPGTRLTVL.

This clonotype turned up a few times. CDR3 protein: CASSYSIQYSNQPQHF. CDR3 coding DNA: TGTGCCAGCAGTTACTCGATTCAGTATAGCAATCAGCCCCAGCATTTT. The genes are TRBV6-5 and TRBJ1-5; D uncertain. Germline V CDR1 and CDR2: MNHEY, SVGAGI. The ends were cut back, 0 bases at V and 0 bases at J, with 9 bases in the middle. The CDR3 is made up of 16 amino acids.

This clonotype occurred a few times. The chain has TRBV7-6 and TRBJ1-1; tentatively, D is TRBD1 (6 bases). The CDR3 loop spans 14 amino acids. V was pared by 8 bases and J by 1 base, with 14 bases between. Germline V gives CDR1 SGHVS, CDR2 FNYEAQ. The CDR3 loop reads CASARGGGNTEAFF. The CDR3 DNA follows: TGTGCCAGCGCTAGAGGGGGAGGGAACACTGAAGCTTTCTTT.

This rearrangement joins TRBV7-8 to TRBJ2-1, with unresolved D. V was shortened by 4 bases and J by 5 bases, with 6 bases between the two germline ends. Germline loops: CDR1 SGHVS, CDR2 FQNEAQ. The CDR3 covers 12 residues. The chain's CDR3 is CASSSFNNEQFF. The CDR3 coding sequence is TGTGCCAGCAGCTCCTTTAACAATGAGCAGTTCTTC.

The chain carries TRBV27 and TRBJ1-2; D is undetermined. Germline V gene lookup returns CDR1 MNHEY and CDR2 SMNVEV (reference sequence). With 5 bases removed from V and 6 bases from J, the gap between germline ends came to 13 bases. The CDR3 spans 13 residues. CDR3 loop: CASSQAPGNGYTF. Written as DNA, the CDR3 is TGTGCCAGCAGTCAGGCCCCTGGAAATGGCTACACCTTC.

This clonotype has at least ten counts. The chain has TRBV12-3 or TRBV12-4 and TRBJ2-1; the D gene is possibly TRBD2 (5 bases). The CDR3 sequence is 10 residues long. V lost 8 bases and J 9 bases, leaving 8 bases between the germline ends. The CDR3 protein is CASRGGEQFF. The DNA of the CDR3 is TGTGCCAGCCGGGGTGGTGAGCAGTTCTTC.

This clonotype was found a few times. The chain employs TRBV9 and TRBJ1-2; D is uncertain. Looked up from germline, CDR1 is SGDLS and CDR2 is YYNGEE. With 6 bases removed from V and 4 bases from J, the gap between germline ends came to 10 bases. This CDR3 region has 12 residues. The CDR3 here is CASTGGLYGYTF. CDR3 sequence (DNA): TGTGCCAGCACCGGCGGGCTCTATGGCTACACCTTC. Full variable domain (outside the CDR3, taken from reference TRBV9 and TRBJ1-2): DSGVTQTPKHLITATGQRVTLRCSPRSGDLSVYWYQQSLDQGLQFLIQYYNGEERAKGNILERFSAQQFPDLHSELNLSSLELGDSALYFCASTGGLYGYTFGSGTRLTVV.

The CDR3, as DNA: TGTGCCACCAGCGGGAAGAACGAGGATGAGCAGTTCTTC. Residues: CATSGKNEDEQFF. The chain couples TRBV15 to TRBJ2-1, with no clear D. The V and J ends lost 5 bases and 8 bases respectively, with 13 bases between them. The CDR3 loop spans 13 amino acids. Germline V gives CDR1 LNHNV, CDR2 YYDKDF (reference sequence).

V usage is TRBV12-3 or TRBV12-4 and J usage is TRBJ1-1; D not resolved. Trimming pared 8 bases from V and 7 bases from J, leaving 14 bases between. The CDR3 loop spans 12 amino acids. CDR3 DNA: TGTGCCAGCGTCTTGGGTGGCGTTGAAGCTTTCTTT. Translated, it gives CASVLGGVEAFF.

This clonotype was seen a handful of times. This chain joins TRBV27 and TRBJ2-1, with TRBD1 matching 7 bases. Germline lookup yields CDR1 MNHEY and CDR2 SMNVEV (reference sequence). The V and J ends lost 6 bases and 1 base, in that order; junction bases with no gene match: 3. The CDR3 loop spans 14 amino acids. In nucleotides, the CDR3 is TGTGCCAGCAGGTGGACAGGATCCTACAATGAGCAGTTCTTC. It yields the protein CASRWTGSYNEQFF.

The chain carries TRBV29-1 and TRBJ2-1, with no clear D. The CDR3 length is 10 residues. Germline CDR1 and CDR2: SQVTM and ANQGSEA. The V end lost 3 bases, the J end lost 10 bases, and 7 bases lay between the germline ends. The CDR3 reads CSVELGEQFF. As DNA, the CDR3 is TGCAGCGTTGAGTTGGGGGAGCAGTTCTTC.

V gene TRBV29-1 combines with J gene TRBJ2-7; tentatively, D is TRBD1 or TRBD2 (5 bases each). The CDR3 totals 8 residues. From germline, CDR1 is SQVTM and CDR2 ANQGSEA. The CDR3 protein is CPGEGRYV. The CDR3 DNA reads TGCCCCGGTGAGGGACGGTACGTC.

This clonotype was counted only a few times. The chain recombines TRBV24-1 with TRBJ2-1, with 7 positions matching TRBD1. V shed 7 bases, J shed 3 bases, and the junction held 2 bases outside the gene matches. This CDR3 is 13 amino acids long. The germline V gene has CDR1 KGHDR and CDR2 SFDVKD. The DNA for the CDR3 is TGTGCCACCAGCCCAGGGGGCTACAATGAGCAGTTCTTC. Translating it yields CATSPGGYNEQFF.

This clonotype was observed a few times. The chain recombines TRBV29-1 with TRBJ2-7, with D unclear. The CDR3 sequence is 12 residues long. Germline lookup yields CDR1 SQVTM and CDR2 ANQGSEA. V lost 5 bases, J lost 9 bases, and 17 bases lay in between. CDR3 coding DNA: TGCAGCGTTCTTTACGGCGGCTCAGCGCAGTACTTC. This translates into CSVLYGGSAQYF.